Below, 15 T cell receptor beta chains from the same sample are listed, as sequenced in a study of CD8 T cells in Susac syndrome (dated by TCRdb to the late 2010s). Libraries were prepared through the immunoSEQ multiplex PCR assay. RNA was extracted using the RNeasy kit, and about 0.5 to 1 ug of the RNA was reverse transcribed with random hexamers. Using fastp trimming at Q25 and MiXCR clonotype assembly, TCRdb reanalyzed the public sequencing data and kept in-frame beta chains. One record per CDR3 amino acid sequence lists the most common genes and DNA. The sample yields about 430,000 distinct CDR3 sequences; 85% were counted once. Under 0.15% of the sample goes to the ten largest clones. The sequenced material came from CD8+ T cells from PBMCs. These TCRs come from a human donor with multiple sclerosis.

A single count supports this clonotype. One end of the junction is discordant with germline, which a read error may explain. The chain is built from TRBV20-1 and TRBJ1-2; D gene uncertain. From germline, CDR1 is DFQATT and CDR2 SNEGSKA (reference sequence). The CDR3 length is 11 residues. CDR3 coding DNA: TGCTGTGCTCAGATAATCTATGGCTACACCTTC. Protein product: CCAQIIYGYTF.

This chain links TRBV5-1 with TRBJ2-1, with 9 bases that match TRBD2. Trimming removed 0 bases from V and 4 bases from J; junction bases left unmatched: 5. The CDR3 is 16 residues long. Looked up from germline, CDR1 is SGHRS and CDR2 is YFSETQ. CDR3: CASSLAGGREYNEQFF. The CDR3 DNA reads as TGCGCCAGCAGCTTGGCTGGCGGGAGGGAATACAATGAGCAGTTCTTC.

The rearrangement joins TRBV7-9 to TRBJ1-2; D gene uncertain. The CDR3 totals 16 residues. V was clipped by 3 bases and J by 2 bases, with 16 bases between them. The germline CDR1 and CDR2 sequences are SEHNR and FQNEAQ (reference sequence). The CDR3 DNA sequence: TGTGCCAGCAGCTTCTCAACGGACGCTTACAACTATGGCTACACCTTC. This translates into CASSFSTDAYNYGYTF.

The J gene is TRBJ2-1, the V gene TRBV2, with TRBD2 identical over 8 bases. Germline values: CDR1 SNHLY, CDR2 FYNNEI. Trimming took 4 bases from V and 7 from J; bases not matched to a gene: 9. The CDR3 is made up of 15 amino acids. This CDR3 reads CASSGSGGGWNEQFF. The CDR3 DNA sequence: TGTGCCAGCAGTGGATCGGGGGGGGGATGGAATGAGCAGTTCTTC.

The chain has TRBV12-3 or TRBV12-4 and TRBJ2-1; 8 nucleotides match TRBD2. V shed 6 bases and J 8 bases; nucleotides not matched to a gene: 12. This CDR3 has 15 residues. CDR3 region: CASSQTSVSTDEQFF. CDR3 coding DNA: TGTGCCAGCAGCCAGACTAGCGTCTCCACGGATGAGCAGTTCTTC.

The J gene is TRBJ2-7, the V gene TRBV27, with TRBD1 matching over 7 bases. Germline V CDR1 and CDR2: MNHEY, SMNVEV (reference sequence). The CDR3 is 15 amino acids. V trimming: 3 bases; J trimming: 8 bases; junction bases outside the gene matches: 13. This CDR3 is CASSFLLGQSPQQYF. CDR3 coding DNA: TGTGCCAGCAGTTTCCTATTGGGACAGTCCCCCCAGCAGTACTTC.

This clonotype was detected only a few times. This chain connects TRBV11-2 to TRBJ1-1, with 7 bases that match TRBD1. Trimming took 5 bases from V and 3 from J; bases not matched to a gene: 12. The CDR3 runs 16 residues. The germline gives CDR1 SGHAT, CDR2 FQNNGV. CDR3 in DNA: TGTGCCAGCAGCCGGGAGGCCTACAGGGGTTACACTGAAGCTTTCTTT. Translation: CASSREAYRGYTEAFF.

The rearrangement links TRBV27 to TRBJ2-7, with a possible D match to TRBD1 (6 bases). V was pared by 4 bases and J by 5 bases, with 12 bases between. Germline V lookup: CDR1 MNHEY, CDR2 SMNVEV (reference sequence). The CDR3 runs 13 residues. In DNA form, the CDR3 reads TGTGCCAGCAGTTGGGGACAAAAAAACGAGCAGTACTTC. Translated, it gives CASSWGQKNEQYF.

V usage is TRBV6-5 and J usage is TRBJ2-7; 9 nucleotides agree with TRBD2. V lost 6 bases and J lost 2; bases outside the gene matches: 5. The CDR3 totals 14 residues. Looked up from germline, CDR1 is MNHEY and CDR2 is SVGAGI. The CDR3 DNA follows: TGTGCCAGCAGATTAGCGGGAGAACCCTACGAGCAGTACTTC. Encoded protein: CASRLAGEPYEQYF.

This clonotype was found a few times. The CDR3 region has the DNA TGTGCCAGCAGTTTCGGTGGGGGCCCAGATACGCAGTATTTT. It yields the protein CASSFGGGPDTQYF. The genes are TRBV12-3 or TRBV12-4 and TRBJ2-3; possible D gene TRBD1, 6 bases. This CDR3 contains 14 residues. V lost 3 bases and J lost 4, with 11 bases in between.

The chain couples TRBV19 to TRBJ2-1; 8 positions agree with TRBD2. The germline CDR1 and CDR2 sequences are LNHDA and SQIVND (reference sequence). This CDR3 has 15 amino acids. After removal of 3 bases from V and 3 bases from J, the junction contained 4 bases not matched to a gene. In DNA form, the CDR3 reads TGTGCCAGTAGTATCGCGCGGGAGGTCTACAATGAGCAGTTCTTC. It is translated as CASSIAREVYNEQFF.

CDR3 protein: CAWLSGEVADTQYF. The CDR3 nucleotides read TGTGCCTGGTTGTCAGGGGAGGTGGCAGATACGCAGTATTTT. The chain employs TRBV30 and TRBJ2-3; D is possibly TRBD1 or TRBD2 (6 bases each). V was shortened by 5 bases and J by 4 bases, with 16 bases between the two germline ends. This CDR3 is 14 amino acids long. The V gene's germline CDR1 is GTSNPN and CDR2 SVGIG (reference sequence).

The chain links TRBV4-1 to TRBJ2-7; perhaps TRBD1 as D (5 bases). CDR1 and CDR2 (germline): MGHRA, YSYEKL. The CDR3 covers 16 residues. Between the trimmed V and J ends, which lost 0 bases and 4 bases, there was a span of 16 bases. The CDR3 sequence is CASSQEAQELGYEQYF. The CDR3 nucleotides are TGCGCCAGCAGCCAAGAAGCACAGGAGCTGGGGTACGAGCAGTACTTC.

The V gene is TRBV5-4, the J gene TRBJ2-2, with 8 bases identical to TRBD1. The CDR3 consists of 17 residues. V gave up 4 bases and J gave up 3 bases; unmatched junction bases: 11. Germline assignment: CDR1 SGHNT and CDR2 YYREEE (reference sequence). For the CDR3, the DNA is TGTGCCAGCAGCCCGGGAAAACAGGGGGTTTACACCGGGGAGCTGTTTTTT. Its protein product is CASSPGKQGVYTGELFF. The variable domain in full, completed from reference TRBV5-4 and TRBJ2-2, reads ETGVTQSPTHLIKTRGQQVTLRCSSQSGHNTVSWYQQALGQGPQFIFQYYREEENGRGNFPPRFSGLQFPNYSSELNVNALELDDSALYLCASSPGKQGVYTGELFFGEGSRLTVL.

The J gene is TRBJ2-3, the V gene TRBV4-1; D gene unclear. V gave up 3 bases and J gave up 2 bases, with 12 bases separating them. Germline V gives CDR1 MGHRA, CDR2 YSYEKL. The length of the CDR3 is 15 residues. The CDR3 sequence: CASSQIGVITDTQYF. CDR3 DNA sequence: TGCGCCAGCAGCCAGATTGGGGTGATCACAGATACGCAGTATTTT.